These 25 T cell receptor beta chains originate from one sample sequenced in a study of Ad26.COV2.S vaccination and SARS-CoV-2 variants. Treatment described: roughly 20 received Ad26.COV2.S at low or high dose, single or two shots; five or six received placebo; per-sample allocation not given. Sample collection was performed on day 63 after the first vaccine or placebo injection. Generated by immunoSEQ multiplex PCR, the TCRdb table keeps only in-frame clones and is missing some. The table has about 390,000 clones, around 93% seen once. The starting material was peripheral blood, obtained in a trial of Ad26.COV2.S vaccine versus placebo. The source of these receptors is a person between 18 and 59 years old who received the Ad26.COV2.S COVID-19 vaccine or a placebo.

The rearrangement uses TRBV9 and TRBJ1-2; D ambiguous. Trimming pared 0 bases from V and 0 bases from J, leaving 9 bases between. There are 15 residues in the CDR3. Looked up from germline, CDR1 is SGDLS and CDR2 is YYNGEE. This CDR3 reads CASSVGGGSNYGYTF. The CDR3 DNA reads TGTGCCAGCAGCGTAGGGGGAGGATCTAACTATGGCTACACCTTC.

The chain recombines TRBV9 with TRBJ2-5, with 7 positions matching TRBD1. Germline V gene sequence: CDR1 SGDLS, CDR2 YYNGEE. Germline trimming cut 2 bases from V and 4 bases from J; bases unmatched to any gene: 5. This CDR3 is built from 14 residues. The CDR3 spells CASSVPGTAETQYF. The DNA for the CDR3 is TGTGCCAGCAGCGTCCCCGGGACAGCAGAGACCCAGTACTTC.

V gene TRBV7-2 combines with J gene TRBJ1-4; D ambiguous. The CDR3 has 15 residues. Germline V gene sequence: CDR1 SGHTA, CDR2 FQGNSA. V lost 2 bases, J lost 3 bases, and 10 bases lay in between. The CDR3 sequence is CASSLWRASNEKLFF. CDR3 nucleotides: TGTGCCAGCAGCTTATGGAGGGCCTCTAATGAAAAACTGTTTTTT.

The V and J genes are TRBV28 and TRBJ1-1; 7 bases match TRBD1. Germline CDR1 is MDHEN and CDR2 is SYDVKM. There are 13 residues in the CDR3. After removal of 6 bases from V and 4 bases from J, the junction contained 5 bases not matched to a gene. CDR3 in DNA: TGTGCCAGCAGGCTGACAGGGAGCACTGAAGCTTTCTTT. Protein: CASRLTGSTEAFF.

V gene TRBV12-5 combines with J gene TRBJ2-1, with D uncertain. The germline V gene encodes CDR1 LGHNT and CDR2 FRNRAP. The germline V and J ends were trimmed by 3 bases and 3 bases, with 6 bases remaining between them. This CDR3 contains 13 residues. CDR3: CASGFMNYNEQFF. CDR3 nucleotide sequence: TGTGCTAGTGGTTTCATGAACTACAATGAGCAGTTCTTC.

The V gene is TRBV4-3, the J gene TRBJ2-5; TRBD1 might be the D (6 bases). V lost 0 bases, J lost 5 bases, and 10 bases lay in between. The CDR3 contains 14 residues. Germline V gene lookup returns CDR1 LGHNA and CDR2 YSLEER. Here the CDR3 reads CASSQDRGRETQYF. The CDR3, as DNA: TGCGCCAGCAGCCAAGACAGGGGTCGGGAGACCCAGTACTTC.

The chain carries TRBV29-1 and TRBJ2-3, with D perhaps assigned TRBD1 or TRBD2 (6 bases each). V shed 4 bases and J shed 2 bases, with 13 bases lying between them. Germline loops: CDR1 SQVTM, CDR2 ANQGSEA. The CDR3 extends over 14 amino acids. CDR3 sequence reads: CSVVDRGHTDTQYF. The CDR3 DNA follows: TGCAGCGTTGTGGATCGGGGGCACACAGATACGCAGTATTTT.

The genes are TRBV14 and TRBJ2-3; no definite D call. CDR1 SGHDN and CDR2 FVKESK come from the germline V gene. Trimming shortened V by 4 bases and J by 2 bases, and 7 bases separated the two germline ends. This CDR3 is built from 13 residues. DNA of the CDR3: TGTGCCAGCAGCCTCGCGAACACAGATACGCAGTATTTT. Amino acid sequence: CASSLANTDTQYF.

The chain joins TRBV30 to TRBJ2-1; D gene uncertain. Germline V gene lookup returns CDR1 GTSNPN and CDR2 SVGIG (reference sequence). The CDR3 extends over 12 amino acids. Trimming removed 0 bases from V and 7 bases from J, with 7 bases in between. CDR3 region: CAWSVHRNEQFF. The CDR3 nucleotides are TGTGCCTGGAGTGTACATCGGAATGAGCAGTTCTTC. The whole variable domain, remainder taken from reference TRBV30 and TRBJ2-1, is SQTIHQWPATLVQPVGSPLSLECTVEGTSNPNLYWYRQAAGRGLQLLFYSVGIGQISSEVPQNLSASRPQDRQFILSSKKLLLSDSGFYLCAWSVHRNEQFFGPGTRLTVL.

Here the CDR3 DNA reads TGTGCCAGCAGCTTGGAACCACCCTTTGACCTGGGCTCTGGAAACACCATATATTTT. Amino acid sequence: CASSLEPPFDLGSGNTIYF. The V call is TRBV11-2, the J call TRBJ1-3; D is undetermined. Germline V gene lookup returns CDR1 SGHAT and CDR2 FQNNGV. Trimming took off 3 bases at V and 0 bases at J, with 21 bases between the two ends. The CDR3 has 19 amino acids. The full variable domain, with the rest looked up from reference TRBV11-2 and TRBJ1-3, is EAGVAQSPRYKIIEKRQSVAFWCNPISGHATLYWYQQILGQGPKLLIQFQNNGVVDDSQLPKDRFSAERLKGVDSTLKIQPAKLEDSAVYLCASSLEPPFDLGSGNTIYFGEGSWLTVV.

The J gene is TRBJ1-2, the V gene TRBV11-2; D might be TRBD1 (5 bases). The V and J ends lost 6 bases and 8 bases respectively, with 16 bases between them. Germline lookup yields CDR1 SGHAT and CDR2 FQNNGV. The CDR3 loop spans 13 amino acids. CDR3 loop: CASSSERGNGYTF. In nucleotides, the CDR3 is TGTGCCAGCAGTTCCGAACGGGGGAACGGCTACACCTTC.

The rearrangement uses TRBV4-1 and TRBJ1-1; TRBD1 is a possible D gene (5 bases). This CDR3 has 14 amino acids. Trimming stripped 4 bases from V and 5 bases from J, with 14 bases between. CDR1 is MGHRA and CDR2 is YSYEKL in the germline V gene. The CDR3 sequence: CASSPGRGRTEAFF. For the CDR3, the DNA is TGCGCCAGCAGCCCCGGGCGGGGGAGGACTGAAGCTTTCTTT.

The rearrangement joins TRBV10-1 to TRBJ2-1; 9 positions agree with TRBD2. The germline V gene encodes CDR1 WNHNN and CDR2 SYGVQD (reference sequence). V was pared by 11 bases and J by 8 bases, with 13 bases of the junction left unmatched. The CDR3 totals 14 residues. The CDR3 here is CASGLGGGADEQFF. The CDR3 DNA reads TGCGCCTCCGGACTGGGCGGGGGGGCAGATGAGCAGTTCTTC.

This clone was picked up a small number of times. This rearrangement joins TRBV7-9 to TRBJ2-3, with D maybe TRBD2 (5 bases). The V gene's germline CDR1 is SEHNR and CDR2 FQNEAQ (reference sequence). This CDR3 has 16 residues. V was clipped by 1 base and J by 3 bases, with 14 bases between them. In DNA form, the CDR3 reads TGTGCCAGCAGCTTAGTGGCTAGCCGGGCTACAGATACGCAGTATTTT. Protein: CASSLVASRATDTQYF. Looking up the rest from reference TRBV7-9 and TRBJ2-3 gives the full variable domain: DTGVSQNPRHKITKRGQNVTFRCDPISEHNRLYWYRQTLGQGPEFLTYFQNEAQLEKSRLLSDRFSAERPKGSFSTLEIQRTEQGDSAMYLCASSLVASRATDTQYFGPGTRLTVL.

This rearrangement joins TRBV3-1 (or the pseudogene TRBV3-2) to TRBJ2-7, with 10 bases identical to TRBD2. J was trimmed by 6 bases and V by 2 bases; bases with no gene match: 7. The CDR3 has 15 amino acids. The germline gives CDR1 LGHDT, CDR2 YNNKEL (reference sequence). The CDR3 DNA reads as TGTGCCAGCAGCCAAAAGGGTCCTAGCGGGAGCGAGCAGTACTTC. Protein product: CASSQKGPSGSEQYF.

The chain links TRBV4-3 to TRBJ1-2, with D maybe TRBD1 (6 bases). Germline CDR1 reads LGHNA; CDR2 reads YSLEER. Trimming stripped 0 bases from V and 5 bases from J, with 16 bases between. The CDR3 has 16 residues. CDR3 bases: TGCGCCAGCAGCCAAGATCAACGCAGGGGCGAGTATGGCTACACCTTC. Protein sequence: CASSQDQRRGEYGYTF.

The chain has TRBV18 and TRBJ1-4, with D unclear. CDR1 is KGHSH, CDR2 LQKENI, per germline. The CDR3 spans 14 residues. V was shortened by 3 bases and J by 1 base, with 6 bases between the two germline ends. The chain's CDR3 is CASSPMGTNEKLFF. The CDR3 DNA follows: TGTGCCAGCTCACCGATGGGAACTAATGAAAAACTGTTTTTT.

This chain uses TRBV3-1 (or the pseudogene TRBV3-2) with TRBJ2-1; TRBD2 matches at 7 bases. The CDR3 runs 15 residues. J lost 2 bases, V lost 8 bases, and 9 bases had no gene match. Per germline, CDR1 LGHDT and CDR2 YNNKEL (reference sequence). CDR3 loop: CASGPSAGAYNEQFF. The CDR3 nucleotides are TGTGCCAGCGGTCCATCCGCGGGGGCCTACAATGAGCAGTTCTTC.

The rearrangement joins TRBV28 to TRBJ2-1; maybe TRBD1 (6 bases). Trimming cost V 3 bases and J 0 bases, with 15 bases left between them. The germline gives CDR1 MDHEN, CDR2 SYDVKM. There are 17 residues in the CDR3. CDR3 loop: CASSFSGAQSSYNEQFF. CDR3 in DNA: TGTGCCAGCAGTTTTTCAGGGGCCCAAAGCTCCTACAATGAGCAGTTCTTC.

V is TRBV4-3 and J is TRBJ2-7, with 7 bases lining up with TRBD1. This CDR3 is 15 amino acids long. Germline values: CDR1 LGHNA, CDR2 YSLEER. The J segment lost 2 bases and the V segment lost 0 bases, leaving 4 bases of the junction unmatched. The CDR3 spells CASSQDRGPPYEQYF. CDR3 bases: TGCGCCAGCAGCCAAGATAGGGGGCCCCCCTACGAGCAGTACTTC.

The rearrangement links TRBV7-2 to TRBJ1-2, with D maybe TRBD1 (5 bases). With 8 bases removed from V and 7 bases from J, the gap between germline ends came to 23 bases. CDR1 is SGHTA, CDR2 FQGNSA, per germline. The CDR3 has 15 amino acids. The CDR3 is CASAPLRGRAAGYTF. Here the CDR3 DNA reads TGTGCCAGCGCCCCACTACGGGGCAGGGCGGCTGGCTACACCTTC.

This sequence joins TRBV19 and TRBJ2-1, with 7 bases lining up with TRBD2. CDR3 size: 16 residues. Losses at the gene ends were 5 bases for V and 4 bases for J; bases not matched to a gene: 11. Germline values: CDR1 LNHDA, CDR2 SQIVND (reference sequence). For the CDR3, the DNA is TGTGCCAGTAGTTCCTCCGGTGGCGGGGGTTACAATGAGCAGTTCTTC. This codes for CASSSSGGGGYNEQFF.

This chain uses TRBV18 with TRBJ1-1; unclear D gene. CDR1 KGHSH and CDR2 LQKENI come from the germline V gene. V lost 4 bases to trimming and J lost 4 bases, with 10 bases between them. The CDR3 runs 13 residues. The CDR3 loop is CASSQGVITEAFF. For the CDR3, the DNA is TGTGCCAGCTCACAGGGCGTTATCACTGAAGCTTTCTTT.

The chain couples TRBV6-5 to TRBJ1-6; the D is unclear. The V gene lost 7 bases and the J gene lost 4 bases, with 8 bases spanning the gap. The length of the CDR3 is 13 residues. Per the germline V gene, CDR1 is MNHEY and CDR2 is SVGAGI. CDR3 sequence (DNA): TGTGCCAGCAAGACAAAATATAATTCACCCCTCCACTTT. Its protein is CASKTKYNSPLHF.

The chain is built from TRBV27 and TRBJ2-2, with 9 bases identical to TRBD1. The CDR3 spans 17 residues. Looked up from germline, CDR1 is MNHEY and CDR2 is SMNVEV (reference sequence). With 6 bases clipped from V and 8 bases from J, the junction kept 16 bases outside the gene matches. In DNA, the CDR3 is TGTGCCAGCAGCTCCGGGAGGACAGGGGCGGCGGCGGGGGAGCTGTTTTTT. Protein product: CASSSGRTGAAAGELFF.